The clone carrying this T cell receptor (beta chain) was picked up one time. Deletions cut 5 bases from V and 5 bases from J, with 12 bases between. CDR3 size: 13 residues. The germline gives CDR1 SGHVS, CDR2 FQNEAQ. Authors' analysis steps: From reference gene primer amplification, estimates of nucleated cell counts were derived. The method was immunoSEQ multiplex PCR; TCRdb's version includes in-frame clones alone and lacks a portion of them. V, J and clone size are those of that table, while D and trimming were read from the DNA. The repertoire holds roughly 100,000 clones, about 83% seen once, with under 2% in the top ten. This record belongs to a study of blood T cell repertoires in COVID-19. The overall study: Some COVID-19 samples were acute and others convalescent; all came from the United States, Italy and Spain. PBMCs, B-cell-depleted T cells, or T cells provided the cDNA or gDNA that made up the material.

This sequence joins TRBV7-8 and TRBJ2-5; unclear D gene. The clonotype was recovered from a man in his 70s with active or convalescent COVID-19. The sequenced sample was peripheral blood. Here the CDR3 DNA reads TGTGCCAGCAGCCAGGCTGGCGGTGAGACCCAGTACTTC. This codes for CASSQAGGETQYF.